Presented here are 18 T cell receptor beta chains from one specimen sequenced in a study of CD8 T cells in Susac syndrome. A quantity of about 0.5 to 1 ug RNA underwent reverse transcription using random hexamers. MiXCR, applied by TCRdb to the immunoSEQ multiplex PCR reads, yields one record per CDR3 protein. The table has around 170,000 distinct CDR3 sequences, roughly 94% seen once; the top ten hold around 0.16%. The sequenced sample was CD8+ T cells from PBMCs. All receptors derive from a human donor with Susac syndrome.

CDR3 nucleotides: TGTGCCAGCAGCAATACGAGACCAACCGGGACAATACCCCTCCTGAACACTGAAGCTTTCTTT. The encoded protein is CASSNTRPTGTIPLLNTEAFF. The rearrangement links TRBV9 to TRBJ1-1; a possible D gene is TRBD1 (6 bases). CDR1 is SGDLS and CDR2 is YYNGEE in the germline V gene. This CDR3 is built from 21 residues. V was clipped by 4 bases and J by 0 bases, with 31 bases between them.

This clonotype is a singleton in its sample. V and J are TRBV19 and TRBJ1-2; D may be TRBD1 (5 bases). Germline-derived CDR1 and CDR2 are LNHDA and SQIVND (reference sequence). Trimming removed 4 bases at V and 0 bases at J, with 21 bases between. The CDR3 runs to 18 residues. The CDR3 coding sequence is TGTGCCAGTAGTACCAACGTCTTCGGGACGCATACTAACTATGGCTACACCTTC. This sequence encodes CASSTNVFGTHTNYGYTF.

This clonotype was recorded a few times. The rearrangement links TRBV28 to TRBJ1-5, with TRBD1 as a possible D gene (6 bases). There are 14 residues in the CDR3. Trimming left V 3 bases short and J 2 bases short, with 8 bases between. In germline, CDR1 is MDHEN, CDR2 SYDVKM. For the CDR3, the DNA is TGTGCCAGCAGTTTCAGGGGAGGCAATCAGCCCCAGCATTTT. Its protein product is CASSFRGGNQPQHF.

In its sample, this clonotype was seen once. This chain connects TRBV4-1 to TRBJ1-1; 9 bases line up with TRBD1. Trimming cost V 0 bases and J 11 bases; bases outside gene matches: 10. Per germline, CDR1 MGHRA and CDR2 YSYEKL. CDR3 length: 15 amino acids. CDR3 sequence (DNA): TGCGCCAGCAGCCAAGAGGGACAGGGATATTTCTGGGCTTTCTTT. It specifies CASSQEGQGYFWAFF.

The chain employs TRBV20-1 and TRBJ2-1; D unclear. The germline V and J ends were trimmed by 0 bases and 0 bases, with 15 bases remaining between them. The CDR3 sequence is 17 residues long. Germline V CDR1 and CDR2: DFQATT, SNEGSKA (reference sequence). The CDR3 region has the DNA TGCAGTGCTAGAGACCAAGCCCCTACCAGCTCCTACAATGAGCAGTTCTTC. It encodes CSARDQAPTSSYNEQFF.

The chain carries TRBV6-5 and TRBJ2-3; D gene unclear. V lost 2 bases to trimming and J lost 5 bases, with 14 bases between them. This CDR3 contains 15 residues. Germline CDR1 is MNHEY and CDR2 is SVGAGI. DNA for the CDR3: TGTGCCAGCAGTTACGGCCCAAAGGAAGTAGATACGCAGTATTTT. Translated, it gives CASSYGPKEVDTQYF.

This chain uses TRBV7-6 with TRBJ1-1, with 8 nucleotides matching TRBD1. V was clipped by 7 bases and J by 0 bases; unmatched bases: 10. Germline CDR1 and CDR2: SGHVS and FNYEAQ. The CDR3 is 16 amino acids. CDR3 sequence (DNA): TGTGCCAGCACAACGGACAGGGATGGTATGAACACTGAAGCTTTCTTT. Its translation is CASTTDRDGMNTEAFF.

The rearrangement uses TRBV20-1 and TRBJ2-3; D is undetermined. The CDR3 is 15 amino acids. CDR1 and CDR2 (germline): DFQATT, SNEGSKA (reference sequence). Between the trimmed V and J ends, which lost 6 bases and 0 bases, there was a span of 16 bases. The chain's CDR3 is CSAKDLYTSTDTQYF. Here the CDR3 DNA reads TGCAGTGCCAAAGATCTATATACTAGCACAGATACGCAGTATTTT.

The V and J genes are TRBV5-4 and TRBJ1-1; D unclear. Trimming shortened V by 0 bases and J by 0 bases, and 6 bases separated the two germline ends. The CDR3 is 14 residues long. CDR1 is SGHNT and CDR2 is YYREEE in the germline V gene (reference sequence). CDR3 sequence (DNA): TGTGCCAGCAGCTTGGCCACGTTGAACACTGAAGCTTTCTTT. Protein sequence: CASSLATLNTEAFF.

This chain joins TRBV30 and TRBJ1-5, with D hard to call. The length of the CDR3 is 15 residues. Germline CDR1 is GTSNPN and CDR2 is SVGIG (reference sequence). Trimming removed 2 bases at V and 7 bases at J, with 18 bases between. The CDR3 DNA reads TGTGCCTGGAGTTCCCATACGGGGAGAGGGCAGCCCCAGCATTTT. It is translated as CAWSSHTGRGQPQHF.

The V call is TRBV14, the J call TRBJ2-5, with TRBD2 identical over 9 bases. From germline, CDR1 is SGHDN and CDR2 FVKESK. The CDR3 runs to 16 residues. The junction had 3 bases not matched to a gene; V was cut back by 1 base and J by 0 bases. CDR3 nucleotide sequence: TGTGCCAGCAGCCAAGTACTAGCGGGTTACCAAGAGACCCAGTACTTC. Translated, it gives CASSQVLAGYQETQYF.

This clonotype occurred once. The gene calls are TRBV5-1 and TRBJ2-7, with 13 positions matching TRBD2. Germline V lookup: CDR1 SGHRS, CDR2 YFSETQ. V gave up 4 bases and J gave up 1 base; unmatched junction bases: 2. The CDR3 consists of 15 residues. The CDR3 sequence is CASSLTSGGSYEQYF. The CDR3 nucleotides are TGCGCCAGCAGCCTGACTAGCGGGGGGTCCTACGAGCAGTACTTC.

The rearrangement links TRBV2 to TRBJ2-3, with D unclear. Germline values: CDR1 SNHLY, CDR2 FYNNEI. Trimming pared 3 bases from V and 6 bases from J, leaving 4 bases between. The CDR3 consists of 11 residues. DNA of the CDR3: TGTGCCAGCAGTGACACCGATACGCAGTATTTT. This translates into CASSDTDTQYF.

The chain is built from TRBV6-2 or TRBV6-3 and TRBJ2-7; tentatively, D is TRBD1 (6 bases). Germline CDR1 MNHEY, CDR2 SVGEGT. CDR3 length equals 13 residues. V dropped 5 bases and J dropped 5 bases, with 13 bases sitting between them. The CDR3 spells CASSKDRRNEQYF. The CDR3 region has the DNA TGTGCCAGCAGTAAAGACAGGCGGAACGAGCAGTACTTC.

This clonotype was detected a few times. The V and J genes are TRBV2 and TRBJ2-5; maybe TRBD1 (6 bases). The ends were cut back, 5 bases at V and 5 bases at J, with 6 bases in the middle. Germline V gene lookup returns CDR1 SNHLY and CDR2 FYNNEI. This CDR3 has 11 residues. The CDR3 coding sequence is TGTGCCAGCAGTCAGGGGGAGACCCAGTACTTC. Translating it yields CASSQGETQYF.

The rearrangement joins TRBV2 to TRBJ1-1; D call uncertain. Trimming stripped 7 bases from V and 4 bases from J, with 19 bases between. The CDR3 sequence is 15 residues long. From germline, CDR1 is SNHLY and CDR2 FYNNEI. This CDR3 reads CASTPWDSRATEAFF. In DNA form, the CDR3 reads TGTGCCAGCACACCGTGGGATAGTCGTGCCACTGAAGCTTTCTTT.

The chain has TRBV20-1 and TRBJ2-5; TRBD2 agrees at 7 bases. Germline V gives CDR1 DFQATT, CDR2 SNEGSKA (reference sequence). The trim removed 0 bases at V and 4 bases at J, leaving 5 bases unmatched. CDR3 size: 14 residues. The CDR3 DNA follows: TGCAGTGCTAGAGAGGGGGGGACCGGAGAGACCCAGTACTTC. It is translated as CSAREGGTGETQYF.

V usage is TRBV20-1 and J usage is TRBJ1-4, with 8 positions matching TRBD1. V trimming: 1 base; J trimming: 6 bases; junction bases outside the gene matches: 16. Germline CDR1 reads DFQATT; CDR2 reads SNEGSKA (reference sequence). CDR3 length equals 18 residues. The CDR3 region has the DNA TGCAGTGCTAGAGTACCGGAGGTCAGCAGGGGGCAGGATGAAAAACTGTTTTTT. This sequence encodes CSARVPEVSRGQDEKLFF.